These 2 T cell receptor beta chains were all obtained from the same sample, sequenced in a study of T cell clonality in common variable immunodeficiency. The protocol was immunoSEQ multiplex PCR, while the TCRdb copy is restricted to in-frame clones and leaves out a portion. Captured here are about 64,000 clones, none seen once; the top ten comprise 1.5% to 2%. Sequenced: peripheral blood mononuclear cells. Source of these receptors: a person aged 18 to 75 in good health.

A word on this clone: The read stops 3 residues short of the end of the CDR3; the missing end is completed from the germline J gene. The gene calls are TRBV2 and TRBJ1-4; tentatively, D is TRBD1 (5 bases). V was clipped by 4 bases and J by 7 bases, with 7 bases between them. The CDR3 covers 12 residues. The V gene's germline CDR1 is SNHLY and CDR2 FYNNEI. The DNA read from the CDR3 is TGTGCCAGCAGTGGTGACAGTGAAAAA. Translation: CASSGDSEK. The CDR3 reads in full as CASSGDSEKLFF.

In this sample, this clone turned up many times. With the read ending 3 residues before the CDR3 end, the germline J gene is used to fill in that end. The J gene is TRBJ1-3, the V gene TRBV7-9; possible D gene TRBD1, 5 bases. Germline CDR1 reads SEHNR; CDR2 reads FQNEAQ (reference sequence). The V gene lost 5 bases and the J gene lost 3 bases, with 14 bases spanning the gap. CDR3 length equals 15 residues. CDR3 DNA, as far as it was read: TGTGCCAGCAGCGCGAAGATCAGGGTTGGAAACACC. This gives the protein CASSAKIRVGNT. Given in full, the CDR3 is CASSAKIRVGNTIYF.